A selection of T cell receptor beta chains follows, all from one sample in a study of blood T cell dynamics during melanoma immunotherapy. This table comes from immunoSEQ multiplex PCR, and its TCRdb copy is limited to in-frame clones, with some not included. The data show about 12,000 clones, approximately 88% seen once. Material: blood, obtained from a patient treated with checkpoint blockade. Source of these receptors: a human donor with melanoma. CDR3s include the opening cysteine and the closing phenylalanine or tryptophan. The order of the fields is clone size, J gene, V gene, CDR3 length, D gene, CDR3 DNA, CDR3 protein. A D gene is named only where the DNA matches it firmly. The listing skips clone size in some rows; elsewhere it reads once, few, many or a size class.

clone size: .
J gene: TRBJ2-1
V gene: TRBV7-2
CDR3 length: 14
D gene: .
CDR3 DNA: TGTGCCAGCAGCTTAGAGGGCCTTAGGGGTGAGCAGTTCTTC
CDR3 protein: CASSLEGLRGEQFF

clone size: .
J gene: TRBJ1-1
V gene: TRBV30
CDR3 length: 11
D gene: TRBD1
CDR3 DNA: TGTGCCTGGGGTGACAGGGAAAAAGCTTTCTTT
CDR3 protein: CAWGDREKAFF

clone size: .
J gene: TRBJ1-1
V gene: TRBV5-1
CDR3 length: 14
D gene: .
CDR3 DNA: TGCGCCAGCAGCCCCGCGCTAGGACAGCTTGAAGCTTTCTTT
CDR3 protein: CASSPALGQLEAFF

clone size: few
J gene: TRBJ1-2
V gene: TRBV6-6
CDR3 length: 12
D gene: TRBD1
CDR3 DNA: TGCGCACTAGGGGGCCGGAACTATGGCTACACCTTC
CDR3 protein: CALGGRNYGYTF

clone size: .
J gene: TRBJ2-5
V gene: TRBV11-2
CDR3 length: 18
D gene: .
CDR3 DNA: TGTGCCAGCACCCTAACCGGGACAGCATTTTGGGCGGGGGAGACCCAGTACTTC
CDR3 protein: CASTLTGTAFWAGETQYF

clone size: .
J gene: TRBJ1-4
V gene: TRBV10-1
CDR3 length: 11
D gene: .
CDR3 DNA: TGCGCCAGCAGCAGGAATGAAAAACTGTTTTTT
CDR3 protein: CASSRNEKLFF

clone size: .
J gene: TRBJ1-2
V gene: TRBV7-2
CDR3 length: 18
D gene: .
CDR3 DNA: TGTGCCAGCAGCTTAGGGGGTCCGGGGGCAAATTCTAACTATGGCTACACCTTC
CDR3 protein: CASSLGGPGANSNYGYTF

clone size: .
J gene: TRBJ2-7
V gene: TRBV11-3
CDR3 length: 13
D gene: TRBD1
CDR3 DNA: TGTGCCAGCAGCTTGGTACAGGGGAACGAGCAGTACTTC
CDR3 protein: CASSLVQGNEQYF

clone size: .
J gene: TRBJ2-3
V gene: TRBV10-3
CDR3 length: 14
D gene: TRBD2
CDR3 DNA: TGTGCCATCAGACTAGCGGGAGGGGCAGATACGCAGTATTTT
CDR3 protein: CAIRLAGGADTQYF

clone size: .
J gene: TRBJ1-2
V gene: TRBV6-5
CDR3 length: 11
D gene: .
CDR3 DNA: TGTGCCACTCATACCCCGGGTTTCTACACCTTC
CDR3 protein: CATHTPGFYTF

clone size: .
J gene: TRBJ2-6
V gene: TRBV19
CDR3 length: 14
D gene: .
CDR3 DNA: TGTGCCAGTAGTATCAGCTCTGGGGCCAACGTCCTGACTTTC
CDR3 protein: CASSISSGANVLTF

clone size: .
J gene: TRBJ1-2
V gene: TRBV19
CDR3 length: 17
D gene: TRBD1
CDR3 DNA: TGTGCCAGTACCCCCTTTGACGGGGACAGGGAGGTTCGAGGCTACACCTTC
CDR3 protein: CASTPFDGDREVRGYTF

clone size: .
J gene: TRBJ2-5
V gene: TRBV5-1
CDR3 length: 15
D gene: TRBD2
CDR3 DNA: TGCGCCAGCAGCTTGGTCGACGGGAGGGGAGAGACCCAGTACTTC
CDR3 protein: CASSLVDGRGETQYF

clone size: .
J gene: TRBJ2-5
V gene: TRBV11-1
CDR3 length: 14
D gene: TRBD1
CDR3 DNA: TGTGCCAGCAGTCTCAGGGGGCTCTTAGAGACCCAGTACTTC
CDR3 protein: CASSLRGLLETQYF

clone size: .
J gene: TRBJ2-2
V gene: TRBV19
CDR3 length: 14
D gene: TRBD1
CDR3 DNA: TGTGCCTTACGAGGGACAGGGACCACCGGGGAGCTGTTTTTT
CDR3 protein: CALRGTGTTGELFF

clone size: once
J gene: TRBJ1-1
V gene: TRBV11-3
CDR3 length: 15
D gene: .
CDR3 DNA: TGTGCCAGCAGCTCCGGACAAACGGGGAGCACTGAAGCTTTCTTT
CDR3 protein: CASSSGQTGSTEAFF

clone size: few
J gene: TRBJ1-2
V gene: TRBV7-8
CDR3 length: 13
D gene: TRBD1
CDR3 DNA: TGTGCCAGCAGCCGATCAGGGGGGAATGGCTACACCTTC
CDR3 protein: CASSRSGGNGYTF

clone size: few
J gene: TRBJ1-3
V gene: TRBV7-6
CDR3 length: 16
D gene: TRBD1
CDR3 DNA: TGTGCCAGCAGCTTGGGGACAGCGAGCTCTGGAAACACCATATATTTT
CDR3 protein: CASSLGTASSGNTIYF

clone size: .
J gene: TRBJ2-5
V gene: TRBV28
CDR3 length: 16
D gene: TRBD2
CDR3 DNA: TGTGCCAGCAGTTTACCCGGGACTAGCGGGAGGGAGACCCAGTACTTC
CDR3 protein: CASSLPGTSGRETQYF

clone size: few
J gene: TRBJ2-7
V gene: TRBV28
CDR3 length: 14
D gene: TRBD1
CDR3 DNA: TGTGCCAGCCTGAGGACAGGGCCCGTCTACGAGCAGTACTTC
CDR3 protein: CASLRTGPVYEQYF

clone size: .
J gene: TRBJ2-7
V gene: TRBV4-2
CDR3 length: 14
D gene: .
CDR3 DNA: TGTGCCAGCAGCGAGGGGATAAGCGATTACGAGCAGTACTTC
CDR3 protein: CASSEGISDYEQYF

clone size: .
J gene: TRBJ2-1
V gene: TRBV7-2
CDR3 length: 13
D gene: TRBD2
CDR3 DNA: TGTGCCAGCAGCTTTGAGCGGGGTCAAGAGCAGTTCTTC
CDR3 protein: CASSFERGQEQFF

clone size: .
J gene: TRBJ1-1
V gene: TRBV19
CDR3 length: 14
D gene: .
CDR3 DNA: TGTGCCAGTAGCATGGACAGTTACTACACTGAAGCTTTCTTT
CDR3 protein: CASSMDSYYTEAFF

clone size: .
J gene: TRBJ2-5
V gene: TRBV7-2
CDR3 length: 16
D gene: .
CDR3 DNA: TGTGCCAGCAGCTCCTCCCGGTTGAACCGCGGGGAGACCCAGTACTTC
CDR3 protein: CASSSSRLNRGETQYF

clone size: .
J gene: TRBJ1-4
V gene: TRBV6-1
CDR3 length: 12
D gene: .
CDR3 DNA: TGTGCCAGGGGGGGGGTTGGTGAAAAACTGTTTTTT
CDR3 protein: CARGGVGEKLFF

clone size: .
J gene: TRBJ2-5
V gene: TRBV30
CDR3 length: 12
D gene: .
CDR3 DNA: TGTGCCTGGAGTGCCAGGGGCGAGACCCAGTACTTC
CDR3 protein: CAWSARGETQYF

clone size: .
J gene: TRBJ1-2
V gene: TRBV5-1
CDR3 length: 15
D gene: .
CDR3 DNA: TGCGCCAGCAGCTTGGGAGTGGGGGGCCACTTGGGCTACACCTTC
CDR3 protein: CASSLGVGGHLGYTF

clone size: .
J gene: TRBJ2-7
V gene: TRBV4-1
CDR3 length: 12
D gene: .
CDR3 DNA: TGCGCCAGCGGTCCGGGGCCCTACGAGCAGTACTTC
CDR3 protein: CASGPGPYEQYF

clone size: .
J gene: TRBJ1-2
V gene: TRBV28
CDR3 length: 13
D gene: .
CDR3 DNA: TGTGCCAGCAGTTTCCGAGGATTCTATGGCTACACCTTC
CDR3 protein: CASSFRGFYGYTF

clone size: .
J gene: TRBJ2-7
V gene: TRBV5-6
CDR3 length: 12
D gene: .
CDR3 DNA: TGTGCCAGCAGCCCCGGACAATACGAGCAGTACTTC
CDR3 protein: CASSPGQYEQYF

clone size: once
J gene: TRBJ1-1
V gene: TRBV14
CDR3 length: 15
D gene: .
CDR3 DNA: TGTGCCAGCAGCCAGACCATGACAAAGAACGCTGAAGCTTTCTTT
CDR3 protein: CASSQTMTKNAEAFF

clone size: once
J gene: TRBJ1-2
V gene: TRBV10-3
CDR3 length: 16
D gene: .
CDR3 DNA: TGTGCCATCAGTGAAAGAGCCCTAGGAGGGGGGGATGGCTACACCTTC
CDR3 protein: CAISERALGGGDGYTF

clone size: .
J gene: TRBJ2-7
V gene: TRBV7-2
CDR3 length: 16
D gene: .
CDR3 DNA: TGTGCCAGCAGCTTAGAGGGCGGGGGCAGGGTCCACGAGCAGTACTTC
CDR3 protein: CASSLEGGGRVHEQYF

clone size: .
J gene: TRBJ2-7
V gene: TRBV11-3
CDR3 length: 15
D gene: TRBD1
CDR3 DNA: TGTGCCAGCAGCCTCGCCGGGACAGGGGGGGGCGAGCAGTACTTC
CDR3 protein: CASSLAGTGGGEQYF

clone size: .
J gene: TRBJ2-7
V gene: TRBV29-1
CDR3 length: 14
D gene: TRBD2
CDR3 DNA: TGCAGCGTCAGGTCTGGCGGGGGATCCTACGAGCAGTACTTC
CDR3 protein: CSVRSGGGSYEQYF

clone size: .
J gene: TRBJ2-2
V gene: TRBV4-1
CDR3 length: 19
D gene: TRBD2
CDR3 DNA: TGCGCCAGCAGCCAGGGACTAGCGGGAGGTCGGTCGGGCACCGGGGAGCTGTTTTTT
CDR3 protein: CASSQGLAGGRSGTGELFF

clone size: .
J gene: TRBJ2-1
V gene: TRBV5-6
CDR3 length: 15
D gene: TRBD2
CDR3 DNA: TGTGCCAGCAGCTTCCCTAGCGGGAGGGGGAATGAGCAGTTCTTC
CDR3 protein: CASSFPSGRGNEQFF

clone size: .
J gene: TRBJ2-7
V gene: TRBV6-5
CDR3 length: 14
D gene: .
CDR3 DNA: TGTGCCAGCACCCCGCAGGCAGGGGGGTACGAGCAGTACTTC
CDR3 protein: CASTPQAGGYEQYF

clone size: few
J gene: TRBJ2-7
V gene: TRBV5-4
CDR3 length: 11
D gene: .
CDR3 DNA: TGTGCCAGCAGCTTGGACTACGAGCAGTACTTC
CDR3 protein: CASSLDYEQYF

clone size: .
J gene: TRBJ2-5
V gene: TRBV10-3
CDR3 length: 14
D gene: .
CDR3 DNA: TGTGCCATCAGTGAGGGGGCAGGGCAGGAGACCCAGTACTTC
CDR3 protein: CAISEGAGQETQYF